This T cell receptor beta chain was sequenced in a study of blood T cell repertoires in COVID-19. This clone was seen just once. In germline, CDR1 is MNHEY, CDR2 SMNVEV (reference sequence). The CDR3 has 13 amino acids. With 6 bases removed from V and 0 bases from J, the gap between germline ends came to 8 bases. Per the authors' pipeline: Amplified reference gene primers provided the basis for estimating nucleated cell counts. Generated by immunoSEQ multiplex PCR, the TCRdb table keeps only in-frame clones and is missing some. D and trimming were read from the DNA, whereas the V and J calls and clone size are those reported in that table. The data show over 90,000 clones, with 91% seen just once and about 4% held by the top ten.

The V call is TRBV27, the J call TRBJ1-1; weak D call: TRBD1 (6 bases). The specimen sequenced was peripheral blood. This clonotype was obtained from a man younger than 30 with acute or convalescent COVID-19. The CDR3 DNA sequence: TGTGCCAGCAGGAGGACAGTGAACACTGAAGCTTTCTTT. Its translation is CASRRTVNTEAFF.